One and the same sample provided the 17 T cell receptor beta chains below, sequenced in a study of blood T cell repertoires in COVID-19. Measured with immunoSEQ multiplex PCR; TCRdb has only the in-frame clones, and not every one. The table lists around 290,000 clones, roughly 89% of them singletons. The sequenced material came from PBMCs or T cells enriched from blood (not recorded which). The receptors were gathered from a middle-aged woman who had recovered from COVID-19.

This clone was found once. V and J are TRBV2 and TRBJ2-3; D may be TRBD2 (6 bases). The CDR3 loop spans 13 amino acids. Germline V gene lookup returns CDR1 SNHLY and CDR2 FYNNEI. Trimming cost V 6 bases and J 5 bases, with 12 bases left between them. As DNA, the CDR3 is TGTGCCAGCAGCTTCTCAGCGGGAGATACGCAGTATTTT. Protein sequence: CASSFSAGDTQYF.

A word on this clone: The junction shows a germline mismatch at one end, possibly a read error. The rearrangement links TRBV6-5 to TRBJ1-1; D call uncertain. Germline loops: CDR1 MNHEY, CDR2 SVGAGI. This CDR3 is built from 14 residues. The CDR3 DNA is TGTGCCAGCAGCTACTTGTCGGGAAACACTGAAGCTTTCTTT. As protein: CASSYLSGNTEAFF.

The rearrangement links TRBV6-2 or TRBV6-3 to TRBJ1-1; 9 bases match TRBD1. There are 15 residues in the CDR3. The junction had 7 bases not matched to a gene; V was cut back by 3 bases and J by 5 bases. The germline V gene encodes CDR1 MNHEY and CDR2 SVGEGT. The CDR3 region has the DNA TGTGCCAGCAGTTATGCCGGGACAGGGTCTACTGAAGCTTTCTTT. Its translation is CASSYAGTGSTEAFF.

The chain joins TRBV7-2 to TRBJ2-1; 7 nucleotides line up with TRBD2. The germline gives CDR1 SGHTA, CDR2 FQGNSA. Trimming cost V 1 base and J 7 bases; bases outside gene matches: 7. The CDR3 runs 15 residues. The CDR3 loop reads CASSLEVGAGNEQFF. The CDR3 DNA reads as TGTGCCAGCAGCTTAGAGGTGGGAGCGGGAAATGAGCAGTTCTTC.

V and J are TRBV7-9 and TRBJ2-1, with a possible D match to TRBD2 (6 bases). The V end lost 4 bases, the J end lost 4 bases, and 17 bases lay between the germline ends. The CDR3 totals 16 residues. Germline values: CDR1 SEHNR, CDR2 FQNEAQ (reference sequence). For the CDR3, the DNA is TGTGCCAGCAGCTCCTCTAGCGTTTCAACATACAATGAGCAGTTCTTC. Translation gives CASSSSSVSTYNEQFF.

The chain uses TRBV7-2 and TRBJ1-4; no reliable D call. V lost 5 bases to trimming and J lost 4 bases, with 8 bases between them. Germline V gives CDR1 SGHTA, CDR2 FQGNSA. CDR3 length: 13 residues. The CDR3 reads CASSKYINEKLFF. CDR3 sequence (DNA): TGTGCCAGCAGCAAATACATTAATGAAAAACTGTTTTTT.

The chain has TRBV11-2 and TRBJ1-3, with TRBD1 as a possible D gene (6 bases). CDR3 length: 17 residues. The V and J ends lost 4 bases and 0 bases respectively, with 16 bases between them. Germline CDR1 reads SGHAT; CDR2 reads FQNNGV. The CDR3 DNA reads TGTGCCAGCAGCTCTTACCTGGGACACTCCTCTGGAAACACCATATATTTT. Translating gives CASSSYLGHSSGNTIYF.

This sequence joins TRBV7-9 and TRBJ1-4; D remains unclear. V was pared by 5 bases and J by 2 bases, with 12 bases between. This CDR3 is 15 amino acids long. Germline V gene sequence: CDR1 SEHNR, CDR2 FQNEAQ (reference sequence). The CDR3 loop reads CASSPLPVTNEKLFF. CDR3 nucleotide sequence: TGTGCCAGCAGCCCCTTGCCGGTGACTAATGAAAAACTGTTTTTT.

J is TRBJ1-1 and V is TRBV21-1. TRBV21-1 is recorded as a pseudogene. This CDR3 has 13 residues. The CDR3 sequence is CASSKWSYTEAFF. The CDR3 DNA sequence: TGTGCCAGCAGCAAATGGAGTTACACTGAAGCTTTCTTT.

The chain's CDR3 is CASSSRQGTDTQYF. The CDR3 DNA is TGTGCCAGCAGCTCTCGACAGGGTACAGATACGCAGTATTTT. The J gene is TRBJ2-3, the V gene TRBV11-2; 7 bases agree with TRBD1. Trimming removed 4 bases from V and 3 bases from J; junction bases left unmatched: 4. Germline CDR1 reads SGHAT; CDR2 reads FQNNGV. This CDR3 comprises 14 residues.

The V call is TRBV18, the J call TRBJ2-2, with TRBD2 identical over 14 bases. This CDR3 spans 17 amino acids. The J segment lost 7 bases and the V segment lost 5 bases, leaving 9 bases of the junction unmatched. Germline CDR1 and CDR2: KGHSH and LQKENI. DNA for the CDR3: TGTGCCAGCTCATCAGCCGGACTAGCGGGAGGTAACGGGGAGCTGTTTTTT. It translates to CASSSAGLAGGNGELFF.

The CDR3 sequence is CASSRQVGNQPQHF. The CDR3 DNA reads as TGTGCCAGCAGCCGACAGGTCGGCAATCAGCCCCAGCATTTT. V is TRBV2 and J is TRBJ1-5; D may be TRBD1 (6 bases). Trimming pared 6 bases from V and 2 bases from J, leaving 11 bases between. CDR3 size: 14 residues. Looked up from germline, CDR1 is SNHLY and CDR2 is FYNNEI. The entire variable domain, with the rest obtained from reference TRBV2 and TRBJ1-5, is as follows: EPEVTQTPSHQVTQMGQEVILRCVPISNHLYFYWYRQILGQKVEFLVSFYNNEISEKSEIFDDQFSVERPDGSNFTLKIRSTKLEDSAMYFCASSRQVGNQPQHFGDGTRLSIL.

The gene calls are TRBV6-5 and TRBJ1-1; D possibly corresponds to TRBD1 (5 bases). The CDR3 is made up of 14 amino acids. In germline, CDR1 is MNHEY, CDR2 SVGAGI. The V and J ends lost 8 bases and 0 bases respectively, with 13 bases between them. CDR3 region: CASRGNLMNTEAFF. As DNA, the CDR3 is TGTGCCAGCCGGGGGAACCTCATGAACACTGAAGCTTTCTTT.

Concerning this clone itself: One junction end disagrees with the germline gene, perhaps due to a read error. The chain employs TRBV18 and TRBJ2-3; D call uncertain. This CDR3 has 14 residues. Germline values: CDR1 KGHSH, CDR2 LQKENI. The DNA of the CDR3 is TGTGCCAGTTCACCCTTACAAACCACAGATACGCAGTATTTT. This gives the protein CASSPLQTTDTQYF.

This clone came up once. The J gene is TRBJ2-6, the V gene TRBV5-1, with a weak D call TRBD1 (6 bases). In germline, CDR1 is SGHRS, CDR2 YFSETQ. With 4 bases removed from V and 0 bases from J, the gap between germline ends came to 14 bases. The CDR3 sequence is 17 residues long. CDR3 residues: CASSTNPQGSGANVLTF. CDR3 sequence (DNA): TGCGCCAGCAGCACGAATCCACAGGGCTCTGGGGCCAACGTCCTGACTTTC.

The chain recombines TRBV14 with TRBJ1-2, with D perhaps matching TRBD1 (5 bases). The CDR3 is 12 residues long. CDR1 is SGHDN and CDR2 is FVKESK in the germline V gene. V was trimmed by 4 bases and J by 8 bases, leaving 11 bases between them. The CDR3 here is CASSRSGVGYTF. DNA of the CDR3: TGTGCCAGCAGCCGATCGGGGGTCGGCTACACCTTC.

The rearrangement joins TRBV24-1 to TRBJ2-5, with TRBD1 matching 8 bases. Germline assignment: CDR1 KGHDR and CDR2 SFDVKD. V gave up 4 bases and J gave up 4 bases; unmatched junction bases: 4. The length of the CDR3 is 14 residues. CDR3 nucleotide sequence: TGTGCCACCAGTGAAACCGGGACAGGAGAGACCCAGTACTTC. It specifies CATSETGTGETQYF.